Presented here are 30 T cell receptor beta chains from one specimen sequenced in a study of cytomegalovirus exposure and HLA in healthy donors. The protocol was immunoSEQ multiplex PCR, while the TCRdb copy is restricted to in-frame clones and leaves out a portion. The table includes more than 85,000 clones, approximately 90% detected once. Sequencing was carried out using PBMCs. These receptor sequences come from a woman aged 30 to 39 in good health and CMV-seropositive.

The chain couples TRBV29-1 to TRBJ2-5; D not certain. CDR3 size: 12 residues. V was shortened by 6 bases and J by 5 bases, with 13 bases between the two germline ends. Per the germline V gene, CDR1 is SQVTM and CDR2 is ANQGSEA. The CDR3 bases are TGCAGCGTAAAACAGCCCCTGGAGACCCAGTACTTC. Translated: CSVKQPLETQYF.

This chain joins TRBV10-3 and TRBJ2-7; 9 bases agree with TRBD1. CDR3 size: 15 residues. The ends lost 5 bases at V and 4 bases at J; junction bases unmatched: 9. CDR1 and CDR2 from the germline V gene are ENHRY and SYGVKD. The CDR3 DNA sequence: TGTGCCATCAGTATATCCGGGACAGGGAGGTACGAGCAGTACTTC. Its protein product is CAISISGTGRYEQYF.

CDR3 nucleotides: TGTGCCAGCAGTTCAGCCCGGGGTGGGATTTCTCCCCTCCACTTT. Its protein is CASSSARGGISPLHF. The chain is built from TRBV6-5 and TRBJ1-6; D call uncertain. The V gene lost 4 bases and the J gene lost 13 bases, with 20 bases spanning the gap. Germline V CDR1 and CDR2: MNHEY, SVGAGI. This CDR3 is built from 15 residues.

The chain carries TRBV7-9 and TRBJ2-2; D is uncertain. Trimming shortened V by 8 bases and J by 2 bases, and 18 bases separated the two germline ends. The length of the CDR3 is 16 residues. From germline, CDR1 is SEHNR and CDR2 FQNEAQ (reference sequence). This CDR3 reads CASPKDLGSNTGELFF. The CDR3 DNA reads TGTGCCAGCCCCAAAGATCTCGGTAGTAACACCGGGGAGCTGTTTTTT.

The rearrangement uses TRBV5-1 and TRBJ2-1; the match to TRBD2 covers 8 bases. The ends lost 0 bases at V and 4 bases at J; junction bases unmatched: 3. This CDR3 is built from 15 residues. Germline assignment: CDR1 SGHRS and CDR2 YFSETQ. The CDR3 DNA is TGCGCCAGCAGCTTGGAGGTAGCGGGGTACAATGAGCAGTTCTTC. Its protein product is CASSLEVAGYNEQFF.

A word on this clone: Other nucleotide sequences from this sample produce the same CDR3. This chain uses TRBV5-6 with TRBJ1-4; D remains unclear. The CDR3 has 13 residues. Germline lookup yields CDR1 SGHDT and CDR2 YYEEEE. V was shortened by 4 bases and J by 8 bases, with 12 bases between the two germline ends. CDR3 amino acids: CASSPRPGEKLFF. DNA of the CDR3: TGTGCCAGCAGCCCACGTCCCGGGGAAAAACTGTTTTTT.

CDR3 protein: CASSLNRANEKLFF. The CDR3 bases are TGTGCCAGCAGTTTGAATCGAGCTAATGAAAAACTGTTTTTT. The rearrangement uses TRBV27 and TRBJ1-4; the D is unclear. Germline assignment: CDR1 MNHEY and CDR2 SMNVEV (reference sequence). V was trimmed by 3 bases and J by 3 bases, leaving 8 bases between them. The CDR3 has 14 residues.

This clone was picked up a small number of times. The chain is built from TRBV7-9 and TRBJ1-4; the match to TRBD1 covers 7 bases. The J segment lost 1 base and the V segment lost 5 bases, leaving 4 bases of the junction unmatched. The germline V gene has CDR1 SEHNR and CDR2 FQNEAQ (reference sequence). The CDR3 is 15 residues long. The CDR3 DNA follows: TGTGCCAGCAGCCCAAGACAGGGAACTAATGAAAAACTGTTTTTT. Encoded protein: CASSPRQGTNEKLFF.

The chain is built from TRBV7-3 and TRBJ2-7; weak D call: TRBD2 (6 bases). Germline CDR1 and CDR2: SGHTA and FQGTGA. Deletions cut 1 base from V and 0 bases from J, with 10 bases between. The CDR3 is made up of 15 amino acids. The CDR3 sequence is CASSLSPGVSYEQYF. DNA of the CDR3: TGTGCCAGCAGCTTAAGTCCGGGAGTCTCCTACGAGCAGTACTTC.

This clone was seen a few times. V usage is TRBV6-6 and J usage is TRBJ2-1, with 12 positions matching TRBD2. J lost 7 bases, V lost 0 bases, and 4 bases had no gene match. Germline V lookup: CDR1 MNHNY, CDR2 SVGAGI (reference sequence). CDR3 size: 16 residues. The CDR3 DNA is TGTGCCAGCAGTTACTCTGCTAGCGGGAGGGTGAATGAGCAGTTCTTC. This encodes CASSYSASGRVNEQFF.

The V and J genes are TRBV30 and TRBJ1-4; the match to TRBD1 covers 8 bases. Germline assignment: CDR1 GTSNPN and CDR2 SVGIG (reference sequence). The ends lost 2 bases at V and 5 bases at J; junction bases unmatched: 4. This CDR3 is built from 14 residues. The CDR3 sequence is CAWSTGGINEKLFF. The CDR3 DNA follows: TGTGCCTGGAGTACAGGGGGGATAAATGAAAAACTGTTTTTT.

The chain combines TRBV13 with TRBJ2-7, with 7 bases identical to TRBD1. Germline V gene sequence: CDR1 PRHDT, CDR2 FYEKMQ (reference sequence). Trimming cost V 2 bases and J 1 base; bases outside gene matches: 2. The CDR3 loop spans 14 amino acids. CDR3 bases: TGTGCCAGCAGCTTATGGGACAGATCCTACGAGCAGTACTTC. It yields the protein CASSLWDRSYEQYF.

This clone was seen just once. This rearrangement joins TRBV5-3 to TRBJ1-2, with D unresolved. TRBV5-3 is designated an ORF whose function remains uncertain. This CDR3 region has 13 residues. Trimming cost V 5 bases and J 2 bases, with 10 bases left between them. In DNA, the CDR3 is TGTGCCAGAAGTTCGTCCCGGAACTATGGCTACACCTTC. It codes for CARSSSRNYGYTF.

The J gene is TRBJ2-7, the V gene TRBV13, with TRBD2 matching over 11 bases. The trim removed 3 bases at V and 6 bases at J, leaving 10 bases unmatched. Germline V gives CDR1 PRHDT, CDR2 FYEKMQ (reference sequence). CDR3 length: 16 amino acids. The CDR3 protein is CASSFITSGGHGEQYF. CDR3 bases: TGTGCCAGCAGCTTCATAACTAGCGGGGGCCACGGCGAGCAGTACTTC.

The CDR3 DNA is TGTGCCAGCAGCTATTTCAGGGGGCAACCCCTCCAAAACATTCAGTACTTC. Translation: CASSYFRGQPLQNIQYF. The gene calls are TRBV19 and TRBJ2-4; 8 bases are shared with TRBD1. CDR1 is LNHDA, CDR2 SQIVND, per germline (reference sequence). CDR3 length equals 17 residues. V shed 9 bases, J shed 5 bases, and the junction held 18 bases outside the gene matches. The entire variable domain, with the rest obtained from reference TRBV19 and TRBJ2-4, is as follows: DGGITQSPKYLFRKEGQNVTLSCEQNLNHDAMYWYRQDPGQGLRLIYYSQIVNDFQKGDIAEGYSVSREKKESFPLTVTSAQKNPTAFYLCASSYFRGQPLQNIQYFGAGTRLSVL.

The rearrangement uses TRBV2 and TRBJ2-3; D gene uncertain. This CDR3 is 12 amino acids long. With 6 bases removed from V and 2 bases from J, the gap between germline ends came to 6 bases. The germline V gene has CDR1 SNHLY and CDR2 FYNNEI. CDR3: CASSSTTDTQYF. The CDR3 nucleotides are TGTGCCAGCAGCTCTACCACAGATACGCAGTATTTT.

The chain uses TRBV19 and TRBJ2-7; TRBD2 agrees at 8 bases. The CDR3 totals 13 residues. Germline CDR1 and CDR2: LNHDA and SQIVND (reference sequence). V was pared by 5 bases and J by 3 bases, with 3 bases of the junction left unmatched. The CDR3: CASSPRGVYEQYF. The CDR3 DNA is TGTGCCAGTAGTCCGCGGGGGGTCTACGAGCAGTACTTC.

This chain connects TRBV6-5 to TRBJ2-3; D might be TRBD2 (5 bases). V was clipped by 7 bases and J by 5 bases, with 13 bases between them. The germline CDR1 and CDR2 sequences are MNHEY and SVGAGI. The CDR3 has 13 residues. The CDR3 nucleotides read TGTGCCAGCACCCGGACTGCCGGAGATACGCAGTATTTT. Translating it yields CASTRTAGDTQYF.

J is TRBJ2-1 and V is TRBV10-1, with 9 positions matching TRBD2. This CDR3 is built from 14 residues. V lost 5 bases and J lost 7; bases outside the gene matches: 6. In germline, CDR1 is WNHNN, CDR2 SYGVQD (reference sequence). In nucleotides, the CDR3 is TGCGCCAGCAGTTTTAGCGGGAGCCGAAATGAGCAGTTCTTC. Amino acid sequence: CASSFSGSRNEQFF.

The chain joins TRBV7-8 to TRBJ1-4, with D possibly matching TRBD1 (5 bases). The length of the CDR3 is 13 residues. With 6 bases removed from V and 8 bases from J, the gap between germline ends came to 13 bases. Looked up from germline, CDR1 is SGHVS and CDR2 is FQNEAQ. Here the CDR3 reads CASRTGTTEKLFF. The CDR3 DNA reads TGTGCCAGCAGGACCGGGACTACCGAAAAACTGTTTTTT. The variable domain in full, completed from reference TRBV7-8 and TRBJ1-4, reads GAGVSQSPRYKVAKRGQDVALRCDPISGHVSLFWYQQALGQGPEFLTYFQNEAQLDKSGLPSDRFFAERPEGSVSTLKIQRTQQEDSAVYLCASRTGTTEKLFFGSGTQLSVL.

This CDR3 reads CASIYGVEAFF. The CDR3 DNA reads TGTGCCAGTATTTACGGGGTTGAAGCTTTCTTT. The chain combines TRBV19 with TRBJ1-1; D remains unclear. CDR3 length: 11 residues. V shed 7 bases and J shed 7 bases, with 10 bases lying between them. From germline, CDR1 is LNHDA and CDR2 SQIVND (reference sequence). Combining the CDR3 with reference TRBV19 and TRBJ1-1 gives the whole variable domain DGGITQSPKYLFRKEGQNVTLSCEQNLNHDAMYWYRQDPGQGLRLIYYSQIVNDFQKGDIAEGYSVSREKKESFPLTVTSAQKNPTAFYLCASIYGVEAFFGQGTRLTVV.

The V call is TRBV6-4, the J call TRBJ2-2; D call uncertain. CDR3 length: 15 residues. Germline CDR1 and CDR2: MRHNA and SNTAGT. V lost 0 bases and J 3 bases, leaving 8 bases between the germline ends. CDR3 residues: CASSDSSRDTGELFF. CDR3 DNA: TGTGCCAGCAGTGACTCTAGCCGAGACACCGGGGAGCTGTTTTTT.

The genes are TRBV16 and TRBJ1-3; no clear D. Looked up from germline, CDR1 is KGHSY and CDR2 is FQNENV. The CDR3 has 14 residues. V was cut by 0 bases and J by 0 bases, with 3 bases left in between. CDR3 sequence: CASSQSYSGNTIYF. The CDR3 DNA follows: TGTGCCAGCAGCCAATCTTACTCTGGAAACACCATATATTTT. The whole variable domain, remainder taken from reference TRBV16 and TRBJ1-3, is GEEVAQTPKHLVRGEGQKAKLYCAPIKGHSYVFWYQQVLKNEFKFLISFQNENVFDETGMPKERFSAKCLPNSPCSLEIQATKLEDSAVYFCASSQSYSGNTIYFGEGSWLTVV.

The V call is TRBV5-4, the J call TRBJ2-7, with 7 bases identical to TRBD2. From germline, CDR1 is SGHNT and CDR2 YYREEE (reference sequence). The V gene end was trimmed by 0 bases and the J gene end by 5 bases; junction bases not matched to a gene: 11. This CDR3 contains 16 residues. CDR3 residues: CASSLDGRPTVDEQYF. The CDR3 DNA reads TGTGCCAGCAGCTTGGACGGGAGGCCCACAGTGGACGAGCAGTACTTC.

CDR3 DNA sequence: TGTGCCAGCAGCCAACAGGGGACGAACACCGGGGAGCTGTTTTTT. Encoded protein: CASSQQGTNTGELFF. This chain links TRBV9 with TRBJ2-2; 7 positions match TRBD1. The CDR3 is made up of 15 amino acids. J lost 0 bases, V lost 4 bases, and 3 bases had no gene match. The germline V gene has CDR1 SGDLS and CDR2 YYNGEE.

V and J are TRBV30 and TRBJ1-2; D gene ambiguous. The V end was cut by 3 bases, the J end by 5 bases, with 13 bases between. The V gene's germline CDR1 is GTSNPN and CDR2 SVGIG (reference sequence). CDR3 length equals 13 residues. The CDR3 nucleotides read TGTGCCTGGAGGGGCCAGTCTTTATATGGCTACACCTTC. It codes for CAWRGQSLYGYTF.

V gene TRBV27 combines with J gene TRBJ1-5, with 10 nucleotides matching TRBD1. This CDR3 has 15 residues. V dropped 2 bases and J dropped 4; count of bases not matched to a gene: 2. CDR1 is MNHEY and CDR2 is SMNVEV in the germline V gene (reference sequence). As DNA, the CDR3 is TGTGCCAGCAGTTTAGGACAGGGGGTAAATCAGCCCCAGCATTTT. This encodes CASSLGQGVNQPQHF.

Only a few counts were recorded for this clone. The chain links TRBV27 to TRBJ2-7; 10 bases fit TRBD1. CDR1 is MNHEY and CDR2 is SMNVEV in the germline V gene (reference sequence). J was trimmed by 6 bases and V by 5 bases; bases with no gene match: 4. CDR3 length equals 13 residues. In DNA, the CDR3 is TGTGCCAGCAGTGAGGGACAGGGGAGCGAGCAGTACTTC. Its translation: CASSEGQGSEQYF.

The genes are TRBV25-1 and TRBJ1-2, with D unresolved. Deletions cut 5 bases from V and 2 bases from J, with 9 bases between. There are 13 residues in the CDR3. The germline V gene encodes CDR1 MGHDK and CDR2 SYGVNS. CDR3 DNA: TGTGCCAGCAGTCCGTCCGAGAACTATGGCTACACCTTC. It yields the protein CASSPSENYGYTF.

CDR3: CASSLGVDIRITNTGELFF. In DNA form, the CDR3 reads TGTGCCAGCAGCTTGGGTGTTGACATTAGGATTACGAACACCGGGGAGCTGTTTTTT. The chain has TRBV7-9 and TRBJ2-2; D unresolved. Germline V gene lookup returns CDR1 SEHNR and CDR2 FQNEAQ (reference sequence). Trimming took 3 bases from V and 0 from J, leaving 20 bases between them. The CDR3 contains 19 residues.